In this sample, the clone carrying this TCR beta chain turned up a few times. Its antigen is unidentified. Trimming left V 4 bases short and J 0 bases short, with 11 bases between. CDR1 and CDR2 (germline): LGHNA, YNFKEQ. This CDR3 is built from 15 residues. TCRdb keeps only in-frame clones here, not all; method: immunoSEQ multiplex PCR. The sample has approximately 76,000 clones; over 75% are singletons. The data are from a study of graft-versus-host responses after intestinal transplantation. The sample in question was unstimulated CD4+ T cells sorted from spleen or lymph node cells, obtained before transplant. This clonotype was sampled from a human donor who was the organ donor for an intestinal transplant. This rearrangement joins TRBV4-2 to TRBJ2-3, with a tentative D call TRBD1 (6 bases). The CDR3 sequence is CASSRTERSTDTQYF. The CDR3 DNA sequence: TGTGCCAGCAGCCGGACAGAGAGGAGCACAGATACGCAGTATTTT.